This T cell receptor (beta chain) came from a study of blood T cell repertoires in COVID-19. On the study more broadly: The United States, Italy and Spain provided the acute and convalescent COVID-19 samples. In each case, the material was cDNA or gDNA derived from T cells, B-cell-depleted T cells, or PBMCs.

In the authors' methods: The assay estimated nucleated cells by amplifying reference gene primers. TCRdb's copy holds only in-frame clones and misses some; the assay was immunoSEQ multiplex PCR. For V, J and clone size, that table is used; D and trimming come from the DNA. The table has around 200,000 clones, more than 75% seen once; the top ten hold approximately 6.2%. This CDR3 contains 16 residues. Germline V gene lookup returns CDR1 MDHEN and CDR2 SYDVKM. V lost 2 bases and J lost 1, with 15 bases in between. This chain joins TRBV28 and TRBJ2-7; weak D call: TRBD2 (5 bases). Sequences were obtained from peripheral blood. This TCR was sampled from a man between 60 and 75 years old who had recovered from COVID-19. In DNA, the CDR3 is TGTGCCAGCAGTTTAGGCGTGGTGCGGGTATCCTACGAGCAGTACTTC. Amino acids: CASSLGVVRVSYEQYF.